The clone carrying this TCR beta chain was detected many times. Antigen specificity is unknown. The sample belongs to a study of blood T cells in healthy people across ages. Study details: Using template switching, researchers captured about one barcoded beta molecule for each two T cells. Study-wide points: Investigators viewed diversity estimates from one million T cells as underestimates, the study reported.

Primers used in a second PCR of about 6 to 12 cycles were a sample-barcoded 5' primer and a J-beta primer mix. TCRdb re-derived calls from the 5' RACE reads in MiXCR, one entry per CDR3 protein. The sample yields hundreds of thousands of distinct CDR3 sequences, about 50% seen once. V trimming: 5 bases; J trimming: 1 base; junction bases outside the gene matches: 5. This CDR3 spans 14 amino acids. Per the germline V gene, CDR1 is SGHVS and CDR2 is FQNEAQ. The chain joins TRBV7-8 to TRBJ2-7, with TRBD1 identical over 7 bases. The sequence was obtained from a woman of 80 years or more in good health. The sample taken for sequencing was blood. The CDR3 sequence is CASSLRDSSYEQYF. CDR3 DNA: TGTGCCAGCAGCCTAAGGGACAGTTCCTACGAGCAGTACTTC.